The 28 T cell receptor beta chains presented below share a single source sample, sequenced in a study of blood T cell repertoires in COVID-19. The assay was immunoSEQ multiplex PCR, and TCRdb's table has in-frame clones only and misses some. The sample lists hundreds of thousands of clones; roughly 80% were seen once. The specimen sequenced was PBMCs or T cells enriched from blood (not recorded which). The receptors were sampled from a man aged 35 to 55 who had been exposed to COVID-19.

This clone was counted a single time. V is TRBV5-4 and J is TRBJ2-5; 12 nucleotides match TRBD2. After removal of 4 bases from V and 2 bases from J, the junction contained 3 bases not matched to a gene. The CDR3 runs 15 residues. Per the germline V gene, CDR1 is SGHNT and CDR2 is YYREEE (reference sequence). In DNA form, the CDR3 reads TGTGCCAGCAGCCCCGGACTAGCGGGACAAGAGACCCAGTACTTC. Protein sequence: CASSPGLAGQETQYF.

The chain links TRBV5-1 to TRBJ1-1; D not resolved. Germline V CDR1 and CDR2: SGHRS, YFSETQ. This CDR3 is 14 amino acids long. V dropped 6 bases and J dropped 3 bases, with 15 bases sitting between them. CDR3 in DNA: TGCGCCAGCACTAAAAGCCGGTCGGACACTGAAGCTTTCTTT. It codes for CASTKSRSDTEAFF.

This clone has only a few counts. V is TRBV19 and J is TRBJ2-7, with D tentatively TRBD1 (5 bases). The length of the CDR3 is 13 residues. Trimming left V 5 bases short and J 0 bases short, with 8 bases between. Germline CDR1 and CDR2: LNHDA and SQIVND (reference sequence). CDR3 DNA: TGTGCCAGTAGTCGACAGATCTCCTACGAGCAGTACTTC. Encoded protein: CASSRQISYEQYF. Complete variable domain (other parts from reference TRBV19 and TRBJ2-7): DGGITQSPKYLFRKEGQNVTLSCEQNLNHDAMYWYRQDPGQGLRLIYYSQIVNDFQKGDIAEGYSVSREKKESFPLTVTSAQKNPTAFYLCASSRQISYEQYFGPGTRLTVT.

DNA for the CDR3: TGCGCCAGCCGCCCCGGGGGGGCGGGAGGGCCAGATACGCAGTATTTT. It yields the protein CASRPGGAGGPDTQYF. The V call is TRBV5-1, the J call TRBJ2-3; 9 bases are a match to TRBD2. The CDR3 is made up of 16 amino acids. The germline gives CDR1 SGHRS, CDR2 YFSETQ. V gave up 7 bases and J gave up 4 bases; unmatched junction bases: 13.

This clone was seen just once. This chain links TRBV9 with TRBJ1-2; 9 positions match TRBD1. Losses at the gene ends were 1 base for V and 7 bases for J; bases not matched to a gene: 8. The length of the CDR3 is 15 residues. Germline CDR1 is SGDLS and CDR2 is YYNGEE. CDR3 loop: CASSVHVTGGSGYTF. Here the CDR3 DNA reads TGTGCCAGCAGCGTACACGTAACAGGGGGCTCTGGCTACACCTTC.

The chain recombines TRBV7-3 with TRBJ2-5; D uncertain. With 4 bases removed from V and 4 bases from J, the gap between germline ends came to 10 bases. The CDR3 consists of 13 residues. Germline V gene lookup returns CDR1 SGHTA and CDR2 FQGTGA. The CDR3 DNA reads as TGTGCCAGCAGCTCCAGGCAGGCAGAGACCCAGTACTTC. This translates into CASSSRQAETQYF.

The chain combines TRBV9 with TRBJ2-3; D may be TRBD2 (5 bases). The CDR3 has 14 amino acids. V was cut by 0 bases and J by 3 bases, with 8 bases left in between. CDR1 is SGDLS, CDR2 YYNGEE, per germline. CDR3 sequence: CASSVGRATDTQYF. In DNA form, the CDR3 reads TGTGCCAGCAGCGTAGGGCGGGCTACAGATACGCAGTATTTT.

The rearrangement joins TRBV7-9 to TRBJ2-1, with D possibly matching TRBD1 (5 bases). Germline CDR1 reads SEHNR; CDR2 reads FQNEAQ (reference sequence). V was clipped by 5 bases and J by 0 bases, with 11 bases between them. The CDR3 consists of 15 residues. The CDR3 DNA reads TGTGCCAGCAGCGCAAGGGGCAGCTCCTACAATGAGCAGTTCTTC. This translates into CASSARGSSYNEQFF.

This clone was recorded many times. The gene calls are TRBV2 and TRBJ1-2, with D perhaps TRBD1 (6 bases). CDR3 length: 15 residues. The ends were cut back, 6 bases at V and 4 bases at J, with 18 bases in the middle. Germline loops: CDR1 SNHLY, CDR2 FYNNEI. The CDR3 DNA sequence: TGTGCCAGCAGCCGAAACAGGGAGATCTTCTATGGCTACACCTTC. It specifies CASSRNREIFYGYTF.

The V call is TRBV3-1 (or the pseudogene TRBV3-2), the J call TRBJ1-3; TRBD1 agrees at 9 bases. The CDR3 sequence is 16 residues long. Trimming cost V 3 bases and J 2 bases; bases outside gene matches: 5. Germline-derived CDR1 and CDR2 are LGHDT and YNNKEL (reference sequence). CDR3 protein: CASSHRDRVPGNTIYF. The CDR3 region has the DNA TGTGCCAGCAGCCATAGGGACAGGGTACCTGGAAACACCATATATTTT.

The chain joins TRBV19 to TRBJ2-3; D possibly corresponds to TRBD2 (5 bases). The V gene lost 5 bases and the J gene lost 2 bases, with 8 bases spanning the gap. CDR3 length: 13 residues. From germline, CDR1 is LNHDA and CDR2 SQIVND (reference sequence). CDR3 DNA: TGTGCCAGTAGTCGGGGTCACACAGATACGCAGTATTTT. Translated: CASSRGHTDTQYF.

The V call is TRBV30, the J call TRBJ2-4; possible D gene TRBD1, 5 bases. V was clipped by 5 bases and J by 3 bases, with 14 bases between them. The CDR3 covers 14 residues. CDR1 and CDR2 from the germline V gene are GTSNPN and SVGIG (reference sequence). In nucleotides, the CDR3 is TGTGCCTGGGTTATCGACAGAGTCAAAAACATTCAGTACTTC. It codes for CAWVIDRVKNIQYF.

The J gene is TRBJ2-5, the V gene TRBV5-1; 7 bases match TRBD1. V trimming: 5 bases; J trimming: 2 bases; junction bases outside the gene matches: 3. The CDR3 has 13 amino acids. Germline V gives CDR1 SGHRS, CDR2 YFSETQ. CDR3 sequence (DNA): TGCGCCAGCAGAACGGGACAGCAAGAGACCCAGTACTTC. Residues: CASRTGQQETQYF. Based on the CDR3 plus reference TRBV5-1 and TRBJ2-5, the full variable domain is KAGVTQTPRYLIKTRGQQVTLSCSPISGHRSVSWYQQTPGQGLQFLFEYFSETQRNKGNFPGRFSGRQFSNSRSEMNVSTLELGDSALYLCASRTGQQETQYFGPGTRLLVL.

This clone was detected a few times. J is TRBJ1-2 and V is TRBV7-9; TRBD1 matches at 7 bases. V trimming: 5 bases; J trimming: 2 bases; junction bases outside the gene matches: 8. This CDR3 has 15 residues. Germline CDR1 and CDR2: SEHNR and FQNEAQ (reference sequence). CDR3 sequence (DNA): TGTGCCAGCAGCAAAATACAGGGGACGAACTATGGCTACACCTTC. Protein: CASSKIQGTNYGYTF. Complete variable domain (other parts from reference TRBV7-9 and TRBJ1-2): DTGVSQNPRHKITKRGQNVTFRCDPISEHNRLYWYRQTLGQGPEFLTYFQNEAQLEKSRLLSDRFSAERPKGSFSTLEIQRTEQGDSAMYLCASSKIQGTNYGYTFGSGTRLTVV.

V is TRBV10-1 and J is TRBJ2-7; possibly TRBD1 for D (6 bases). The CDR3 totals 14 residues. The germline gives CDR1 WNHNN, CDR2 SYGVQD (reference sequence). The V and J ends lost 9 bases and 1 base respectively, with 16 bases between them. The CDR3 protein is CARAEGVESYEQYF. The CDR3 DNA follows: TGCGCCAGAGCCGAGGGGGTTGAGTCCTACGAGCAGTACTTC.

In its sample, this clone was seen once. The V gene is TRBV5-1, the J gene TRBJ2-7; unclear D gene. This CDR3 comprises 15 residues. Trimming stripped 4 bases from V and 1 base from J, with 15 bases between. CDR1 SGHRS and CDR2 YFSETQ come from the germline V gene. CDR3 sequence reads: CASSLSYLTSYEQYF. The CDR3 DNA reads as TGCGCCAGCAGCCTATCCTACCTTACTTCCTACGAGCAGTACTTC.

The J gene is TRBJ2-2, the V gene TRBV5-5; no clear D. The V end lost 0 bases, the J end lost 6 bases, and 6 bases lay between the germline ends. Per the germline V gene, CDR1 is SGHKS and CDR2 is YYEKEE (reference sequence). The CDR3 is 13 amino acids. In nucleotides, the CDR3 is TGTGCCAGCAGCTTGGAACGGGCCGGGGAGCTGTTTTTT. Translation: CASSLERAGELFF.

The rearrangement uses TRBV10-3 and TRBJ1-1, with D perhaps matching TRBD1 (5 bases). The CDR3 sequence is 17 residues long. Trimming took 3 bases from V and 4 from J, leaving 21 bases between them. Germline V CDR1 and CDR2: ENHRY, SYGVKD. For the CDR3, the DNA is TGTGCCATCAGTGAACGCACCCTAATGACAGCAGCCACTGAAGCTTTCTTT. Translating gives CAISERTLMTAATEAFF.

This clone has only a few counts. The chain has TRBV25-1 and TRBJ2-3; no definite D call. This CDR3 contains 13 residues. Germline CDR1 MGHDK, CDR2 SYGVNS. Deletions cut 6 bases from V and 1 base from J, with 8 bases between. The CDR3 protein is CASSDGGTDTQYF. The CDR3 DNA sequence: TGTGCCAGCAGCGATGGAGGCACAGATACGCAGTATTTT.

This clone was observed a handful of times. J is TRBJ2-2 and V is TRBV12-3 or TRBV12-4; a weak D match, TRBD2 (5 bases). The V end was cut by 7 bases, the J end by 7 bases, with 7 bases between. The CDR3 is made up of 11 amino acids. This CDR3 is CASNEGGELFF. CDR3 coding DNA: TGTGCCAGCAACGAGGGCGGGGAGCTGTTTTTT.

V is TRBV24-1 and J is TRBJ2-1; 8 bases match TRBD2. CDR1 is KGHDR, CDR2 SFDVKD, per germline. The CDR3 is 15 amino acids. The V gene end was trimmed by 3 bases and the J gene end by 5 bases; junction bases not matched to a gene: 5. DNA of the CDR3: TGTGCCACCAGTGATCCCGCGGGAGGACACAATGAGCAGTTCTTC. Translated, it gives CATSDPAGGHNEQFF.

The gene calls are TRBV19 and TRBJ1-1; D may be TRBD1 (6 bases). The CDR3 has 14 residues. Germline V gene sequence: CDR1 LNHDA, CDR2 SQIVND (reference sequence). The V end was cut by 4 bases, the J end by 1 base, with 10 bases between. Here the CDR3 reads CASSKGDGNTEAFF. The CDR3 region has the DNA TGTGCCAGTAGTAAGGGGGATGGGAACACTGAAGCTTTCTTT.

This sequence joins TRBV6-5 and TRBJ2-7, with D unclear. Germline loops: CDR1 MNHEY, CDR2 SVGAGI. V was clipped by 7 bases and J by 0 bases, with 13 bases between them. The CDR3 spans 14 residues. CDR3 in amino acids: CASTPVSSSYEQYF. The CDR3 coding sequence is TGTGCCAGCACCCCCGTGTCGAGCTCCTACGAGCAGTACTTC.

The chain recombines TRBV11-3 with TRBJ2-7; 7 bases line up with TRBD1. The V and J ends lost 1 base and 4 bases, in that order; junction bases with no gene match: 4. CDR3 length equals 14 residues. The V gene's germline CDR1 is SGHNT and CDR2 YENEEA. Here the CDR3 DNA reads TGTGCCAGCAGCTTAGCCGGGACAGCTTACGAGCAGTACTTC. Translating gives CASSLAGTAYEQYF. Drawing the rest from reference TRBV11-3 and TRBJ2-7, the complete variable domain is EAGVVQSPRYKIIEKKQPVAFWCNPISGHNTLYWYLQNLGQGPELLIRYENEEAVDDSQLPKDRFSAERLKGVDSTLKIQPAELGDSAVYLCASSLAGTAYEQYFGPGTRLTVT.

This clone was observed a single time. The chain has TRBV25-1 and TRBJ2-2; 8 positions agree with TRBD1. J lost 6 bases, V lost 0 bases, and 9 bases had no gene match. CDR1 MGHDK and CDR2 SYGVNS come from the germline V gene. This CDR3 has 17 residues. CDR3 residues: CASSEYGTGSSAGELFF. In nucleotides, the CDR3 is TGTGCCAGCAGTGAATATGGGACAGGCTCGTCCGCCGGGGAGCTGTTTTTT.

The sample holds a few counts of this clone. V is TRBV5-1 and J is TRBJ2-1; D is perhaps TRBD2 (6 bases). The CDR3 spans 15 residues. The ends were cut back, 3 bases at V and 12 bases at J, with 22 bases in the middle. Germline CDR1 is SGHRS and CDR2 is YFSETQ. The CDR3 reads CASSWGDAGSSVQFF. The DNA of the CDR3 is TGCGCCAGCAGCTGGGGGGACGCTGGGAGTTCGGTGCAGTTCTTC.

This clone was detected ten times or more. The chain employs TRBV6-5 and TRBJ1-2; 8 nucleotides align to TRBD1. The germline V gene has CDR1 MNHEY and CDR2 SVGAGI. The length of the CDR3 is 15 residues. Germline trimming cut 9 bases from V and 5 bases from J; bases unmatched to any gene: 14. Here the CDR3 DNA reads TGTGCCAGTATCGAGGGAGGAACAGGGGGGTATGGCTACACCTTC. Translation: CASIEGGTGGYGYTF.

In its sample, this clone was seen once. The chain joins TRBV9 to TRBJ1-2, with 9 bases aligning to TRBD1. Germline V CDR1 and CDR2: SGDLS, YYNGEE. The CDR3 is made up of 13 amino acids. The J segment lost 7 bases and the V segment lost 3 bases, leaving 4 bases of the junction unmatched. CDR3 in DNA: TGTGCCAGCAGCGGGGGACAGGGCTCTGGCTACACCTTC. Its protein is CASSGGQGSGYTF.